The 20 T cell receptor beta chains below all came from one sample that was sequenced in a study of human T cells and chemical hapten exposure. Described time point: healthy volunteer bleed at 2 weeks. The study extracted total RNA from unfractionated whole blood. TCRdb fed the RACE reads into MiXCR, producing one record per CDR3 protein. The data contain 50,000 or so distinct CDR3 sequences, nearly 4.5% of them singletons. The sequencing sample was made of whole blood. These receptors were collected from a human donor in good health. Some clones in this sample may be carry-over from other donors' samples.

The table lists this clonotype with a few counts. V and J are TRBV6-5 and TRBJ1-1; the D gene is possibly TRBD1 (6 bases). CDR1 and CDR2 (germline): MNHEY, SVGAGI. V was cut by 0 bases and J by 4 bases, with 15 bases left in between. This CDR3 has 16 amino acids. DNA for the CDR3: TGTGCCAGCAGTTACTCCCTAGGGGGGGGAAGCACTGAAGCTTTCTTT. Its translation: CASSYSLGGGSTEAFF.

This clonotype was seen a handful of times. The CDR3 sequence is CASSHRGAGELFF. As DNA, the CDR3 is TGTGCCAGCTCCCACAGGGGTGCCGGGGAGCTGTTTTTT. V and J are TRBV28 and TRBJ2-2, with TRBD1 matching 7 bases. The length of the CDR3 is 13 residues. Germline assignment: CDR1 MDHEN and CDR2 SYDVKM. J was trimmed by 6 bases and V by 8 bases; bases with no gene match: 6.

This clonotype was detected many times. The CDR3 DNA sequence: TGTGCCAGCAGCTCCCTGGGGGGCTTCAATTCACCCCTCCACTTT. It yields the protein CASSSLGGFNSPLHF. The chain is built from TRBV11-2 and TRBJ1-6; TRBD1 is a possible D gene (6 bases). This CDR3 is 15 amino acids long. Per germline, CDR1 SGHAT and CDR2 FQNNGV. The V end lost 4 bases, the J end lost 7 bases, and 14 bases lay between the germline ends.

This clonotype was seen many times. A junction boundary mismatches the germline segment, possibly from a read error. This chain uses TRBV7-2 with TRBJ1-2, with D perhaps TRBD1 (6 bases). Germline V lookup: CDR1 SGHTA, CDR2 FQGNSA. This CDR3 contains 12 residues. The CDR3 is CASGLTGYLEDF. CDR3 in DNA: TGTGCCAGCGGACTAACAGGGTACCTCGAGGACTTC.

This clonotype was seen at least ten times. The chain recombines TRBV28 with TRBJ2-6; D gene unclear. Between the trimmed V and J ends, which lost 11 bases and 1 base, there was a span of 15 bases. This CDR3 comprises 15 residues. Germline CDR1 MDHEN, CDR2 SYDVKM. The CDR3 sequence is CAASSVPSGANVLTF. CDR3 DNA: TGTGCCGCCAGTTCCGTACCTTCTGGGGCCAACGTCCTGACTTTC.

This clonotype was recorded many times. V and J are TRBV5-4 and TRBJ2-7, with D perhaps being TRBD1 or TRBD2 (6 bases each). CDR1 is SGHNT, CDR2 YYREEE, per germline (reference sequence). V was cut by 3 bases and J by 7 bases, with 11 bases left in between. The CDR3 is made up of 12 amino acids. CDR3 sequence reads: CASSSEGVEQYF. CDR3 nucleotide sequence: TGTGCCAGCAGCTCGGAGGGGGTTGAGCAGTACTTC.

There are many counts of this clonotype. The chain carries TRBV6-5 and TRBJ2-3; possible D gene TRBD2, 5 bases. The CDR3 sequence is 16 residues long. In germline, CDR1 is MNHEY, CDR2 SVGAGI. V was shortened by 0 bases and J by 7 bases, with 17 bases between the two germline ends. The CDR3 protein is CASSYSGGLGKNTQYF. The CDR3 DNA follows: TGTGCCAGCAGTTACTCGGGTGGACTGGGGAAGAATACGCAGTATTTT.

This clonotype has a count of ten or more. This chain links TRBV10-3 with TRBJ1-2, with 10 bases matching TRBD1. V was clipped by 0 bases and J by 6 bases; unmatched bases: 7. The length of the CDR3 is 16 residues. Germline values: CDR1 ENHRY, CDR2 SYGVKD. The DNA of the CDR3 is TGTGCCATCAGTGAGTCCCATTCCGGGACAGGGGATGGCTACACCTTC. Its translation is CAISESHSGTGDGYTF.

This clonotype was counted at least ten times. The chain employs TRBV6-2 or TRBV6-3 and TRBJ1-5; D remains unclear. Trimming pared 6 bases from V and 6 bases from J, leaving 12 bases between. The germline V gene has CDR1 MNHEY and CDR2 SVGEGT. The CDR3 totals 13 residues. The CDR3 protein is CASRSEGPQPQHF. DNA of the CDR3: TGTGCCAGCAGATCGGAAGGGCCTCAGCCCCAGCATTTT.

A few counts support this clonotype. The chain combines TRBV20-1 with TRBJ1-5; 8 bases agree with TRBD1. With 6 bases clipped from V and 3 bases from J, the junction kept 10 bases outside the gene matches. From germline, CDR1 is DFQATT and CDR2 SNEGSKA (reference sequence). This CDR3 comprises 15 residues. The CDR3 is CSAPPTGGYNQPQHF. For the CDR3, the DNA is TGCAGTGCCCCCCCCACAGGGGGATACAATCAGCCCCAGCATTTT.

The rearrangement joins TRBV7-9 to TRBJ2-1; 9 bases are a match to TRBD2. Per the germline V gene, CDR1 is SEHNR and CDR2 is FQNEAQ (reference sequence). There are 15 residues in the CDR3. The V gene end was trimmed by 2 bases and the J gene end by 6 bases; junction bases not matched to a gene: 5. The CDR3 protein is CASSLMAGGSNEQFF. The CDR3 region has the DNA TGTGCCAGCAGCTTAATGGCGGGAGGGTCCAATGAGCAGTTCTTC.

The table lists this clonotype with many counts. V is TRBV9 and J is TRBJ1-1; 11 nucleotides agree with TRBD1. The germline V gene encodes CDR1 SGDLS and CDR2 YYNGEE. V shed 7 bases, J shed 7 bases, and the junction held 9 bases outside the gene matches. This CDR3 has 14 amino acids. The CDR3, as DNA: TGTGCCAGCGGACAGGACAGGGGGCAAGGTGAAGCTTTCTTT. Encoded protein: CASGQDRGQGEAFF.

This clonotype was observed at least ten times. The chain combines TRBV11-2 with TRBJ1-1; 8 nucleotides agree with TRBD1. Per germline, CDR1 SGHAT and CDR2 FQNNGV. The CDR3 has 14 residues. After removal of 5 bases from V and 6 bases from J, the junction contained 8 bases not matched to a gene. DNA of the CDR3: TGTGCCAGCAGCCGAATCCGACAGGGGTCTGAAGCTTTCTTT. Its translation is CASSRIRQGSEAFF.

V gene TRBV5-1 combines with J gene TRBJ2-1; D might be TRBD2 (6 bases). V was pared by 3 bases and J by 5 bases, with 9 bases between. The CDR3 consists of 13 residues. Germline assignment: CDR1 SGHRS and CDR2 YFSETQ. CDR3 in DNA: TGCGCCAGCAGCTCGGGACTGGACAATGAGCAGTTCTTC. Protein sequence: CASSSGLDNEQFF.

V is TRBV3-1 and J is TRBJ2-3, with 7 bases that match TRBD1. Germline loops: CDR1 LGHDT, CDR2 YNNKEL (reference sequence). With 1 base clipped from V and 9 bases from J, the junction kept 4 bases outside the gene matches. This CDR3 region has 13 residues. For the CDR3, the DNA is TGTGCCAGCAGCCAAGGGTACAGGGGCACGCAGTATTTT. Translated, it gives CASSQGYRGTQYF.

This clonotype rates as medium-sized (0.01 to 0.1%). The chain carries TRBV28 and TRBJ1-5; TRBD1 matches 7 bases. Germline V gene data show CDR1 as MDHEN and CDR2 as SYDVKM. The V segment lost 8 bases and the J segment 2 bases; nucleotides outside the gene matches: 9. This CDR3 is 15 amino acids long. This CDR3 reads CASLTGQAGNQPQHF. The CDR3 DNA reads as TGTGCCAGCCTCACCGGACAGGCTGGCAATCAGCCCCAGCATTTT.

The table lists this clonotype with many counts. The CDR3 DNA follows: TGTGCCAGCAGTTTACGGGGTAGGACAGATACGCAGTATTTT. Its protein product is CASSLRGRTDTQYF. The genes are TRBV12-3 or TRBV12-4 and TRBJ2-3, with a tentative D call TRBD2 (5 bases). This CDR3 contains 14 residues. Trimming took off 2 bases at V and 3 bases at J, with 9 bases between the two ends.

This clonotype qualifies as medium-sized. V gene TRBV2 combines with J gene TRBJ2-7, with TRBD1 matching 9 bases. V shed 6 bases and J 0 bases; nucleotides not matched to a gene: 9. The CDR3 runs 16 residues. Looked up from germline, CDR1 is SNHLY and CDR2 is FYNNEI. The CDR3 coding sequence is TGTGCCAGCAGGGATACAGGGGGCGAATCCTCCTACGAGCAGTACTTC. Translating it yields CASRDTGGESSYEQYF.

The sample holds a few counts of this clonotype. The V and J genes are TRBV3-1 and TRBJ2-2; TRBD2 might be the D (6 bases). The CDR3 spans 16 residues. The V and J ends lost 4 bases and 2 bases respectively, with 14 bases between them. CDR1 and CDR2 (germline): LGHDT, YNNKEL (reference sequence). CDR3 bases: TGTGCCAGCAGCCCGCCCGGGACTGACAACACCGGGGAGCTGTTTTTT. It codes for CASSPPGTDNTGELFF.

This clonotype was counted many times. This chain connects TRBV5-6 to TRBJ2-7, with TRBD2 matching 12 bases. CDR1 and CDR2 (germline): SGHDT, YYEEEE. V lost 0 bases, J lost 6 bases, and 1 base stayed unmatched. The CDR3 extends over 14 amino acids. The CDR3 spells CASSLGLAGAEQYF. The CDR3 region has the DNA TGTGCCAGCAGCTTGGGACTAGCGGGAGCCGAGCAGTACTTC. Drawing the rest from reference TRBV5-6 and TRBJ2-7, the complete variable domain is DAGVTQSPTHLIKTRGQQVTLRCSPKSGHDTVSWYQQALGQGPQFIFQYYEEEERQRGNFPDRFSGHQFPNYSSELNVNALLLGDSALYLCASSLGLAGAEQYFGPGTRLTVT.